There are a few counts of the clone carrying this T cell receptor beta chain. This CDR3 is 13 amino acids long. Germline-derived CDR1 and CDR2 are GTSNPN and SVGIG (reference sequence). V lost 8 bases, J lost 0 bases, and 13 bases lay in between. The entry originates in a study of blood T cells in healthy people across ages. Next came a second PCR, run for about 7 to 12 cycles, which used a sample-barcoded 5' primer along with a J-beta primer mix. Unique molecular identifiers of 12 random nucleotides labeled each cDNA. No fewer than 3 million CDR3-containing paired-end reads came from each sample. TCRdb fed the 5' RACE reads into MiXCR, producing one record per CDR3 protein. The sample contains roughly 1.4 million distinct CDR3 sequences, roughly 59% of which appear only once.

What was sequenced was blood. This clonotype was obtained from a young man in good health. V and J are TRBV30 and TRBJ1-2, with D unclear. CDR3 sequence reads: CAVGRRANYGYTF. CDR3 nucleotide sequence: TGTGCCGTGGGGAGGCGAGCTAACTATGGCTACACCTTC.